The rows below give T cell receptor beta chains drawn from one sample of a study of Graves' ophthalmopathy and Graves' hyperthyroidism. One entry per CDR3 protein results from TCRdb running MiXCR on the multiplex PCR reads. This sample has about 500,000 distinct CDR3 sequences, with less than 40% found just once. The sequenced sample consisted of peripheral blood or thyroid tissue (not recorded which). The source of these receptors is an adult man with Graves' hyperthyroidism. CDR3s include the opening cysteine and the closing phenylalanine or tryptophan.

V gene	J gene	CDR3 protein
TRBV10-2	.	CASSDVGQKDIQYF
TRBV25-1	TRBJ1-5	CASSKDGSNQPQHF
TRBV30	TRBJ2-7	CACISGTPIPYF
TRBV25-1	TRBJ1-2	CASSARRGADSLYGYTF
TRBV6-5	TRBJ2-7	CASSLTGLKYEQYF
TRBV9	TRBJ1-3	CASSADRGNSGNTIYF
TRBV7-2	TRBJ2-7	CASKDNEQYF
TRBV2	TRBJ2-6	CASRGSGANVLTF
TRBV24-1	TRBJ2-3	CATSDSSRTSGGADTQYF
TRBV29-1	TRBJ1-2	CSSKGEWDYGYTF
TRBV7-9	TRBJ1-1	CASTPVWGGTEAFF
TRBV4-1	TRBJ1-1	CASSQAGQGAIIGAFF
TRBV10-1	TRBJ2-7	CASNYAGDYERYF
TRBV29-1	TRBJ1-2	CSELTDTNYGYTF
TRBV20-1	TRBJ2-5	CSARDWSGRDPQETQYF
TRBV12-3/TRBV12-4	.	CASSSSGEQFF
TRBV5-4	TRBJ2-7	CASSLATMRTSGSTYEQYF
TRBV10-3	TRBJ2-7	CAISQTSGMAEQYF
TRBV9	TRBJ1-5	CASSGTGATNQPQHF
TRBV7-9	TRBJ1-1	CASSLRSGNEAFF
TRBV10-2	TRBJ2-2	CASSATSGGTANTGELFF
TRBV28	TRBJ2-7	CASRRGTVTTYEQYF
TRBV10-3	TRBJ2-7	CAIKGGGGSHEQYF
TRBV7-3	TRBJ1-6	CASSSTGVGSPLHF
TRBV28	TRBJ1-2	CASRGAGAYGYTF
TRBV2	TRBJ2-6	CASSVERNTEAF
TRBV5-8	TRBJ1-2	CASSIGASYGYTF
TRBV7-2	TRBJ2-7	CASSSPSYEQYF
TRBV20-1	TRBJ1-1	CSSSDRREDTEAFF
TRBV11-2	TRBJ2-7	CASSRRRTGGKGEQYF
TRBV11-1	.	CASSPSRQTEQFF
TRBV12-3/TRBV12-4	TRBJ1-3	CASSLHEAPGSGNTIYF
TRBV24-1	TRBJ2-5	CASSLIPPRVGFVQETQYF
TRBV29-1	TRBJ1-3	CSAVNTIYF
TRBV7-9	TRBJ1-2	CASSRRSPPGYTF
TRBV20-1	TRBJ1-6	CSAESRGYNSPLHF
TRBV15	TRBJ2-5	CATSFDRAGQETQYF
TRBV7-2	TRBJ1-1	CASSSQGASTEAFF
TRBV24-1	TRBJ1-1	CATSDWRGTEAFF
TRBV20-1	TRBJ2-5	CSARVLGETQYF
TRBV13	TRBJ1-1	CASSPAPQGDSTEAFF
TRBV20-1	TRBJ2-2	CSARDRATNTGELFF
TRBV9	TRBJ1-1	CASSTTDLPTEAFF
TRBV12-3/TRBV12-4	TRBJ1-3	CASSLNSGNTIYF